This record looks at one T cell receptor (beta chain) sequence and its context. This record belongs to a study of blood T cell repertoires in COVID-19. Libraries were prepared by immunoSEQ multiplex PCR; TCRdb keeps only in-frame clonotypes and omits some of them. The data hold 250,000 to 300,000 clones, with less than 90% observed a single time. V dropped 5 bases and J dropped 1 base, with 8 bases sitting between them. There are 14 residues in the CDR3. Germline CDR1 reads LNHDA; CDR2 reads SQIVND (reference sequence). This clonotype was sampled from a woman aged 70-85 years with COVID-19, enrolled during active disease. Sequencing used peripheral blood. V gene TRBV19 combines with J gene TRBJ1-4; possible D gene TRBD1, 5 bases. The CDR3, as DNA: TGTGCCAGTAGTGTCGGGGGAACTAATGAAAAACTGTTTTTT. It encodes CASSVGGTNEKLFF.